These 26 T cell receptor beta chains originate from one sample sequenced in a study of T cells in Graves' hyperthyroidism and ophthalmopathy. RNA transcripts yielded amplified TCR beta CDR3 regions. Carried out on the TCR CDR3, a first-round RT-PCR used the HTBI primer set. TCRdb redid the calling of the multiplex PCR reads with MiXCR, one entry per CDR3 protein. The sample contains hundreds of thousands of distinct CDR3 sequences, roughly 13% of which appear only once. Sequencing used blood. Receptor source: a woman aged 25-40 years with Graves' hyperthyroidism that later progressed to Graves' ophthalmopathy.

This clonotype was recorded a few times. A much larger clone sits a single nucleotide away, making a read error possible. V is TRBV6-1 and J is TRBJ2-2; D not certain. Germline V gives CDR1 MNHNS, CDR2 SASEGT. V lost 5 bases and J lost 7, with 14 bases in between. The CDR3 has 14 amino acids. CDR3 loop: CASSSLPSGGELFF. Here the CDR3 DNA reads TGTGCCAGCAGTTCTTTACCCTCGGGCGGGGAGCTGTTTTTT.

This clonotype was counted ten times or more. This sequence joins TRBV28 and TRBJ2-6, with 8 bases lining up with TRBD1. CDR1 and CDR2 from the germline V gene are MDHEN and SYDVKM. V shed 2 bases, J shed 0 bases, and the junction held 9 bases outside the gene matches. The CDR3 is 19 amino acids. The CDR3 here is CASSLMGNRGSSGANVLTF. In nucleotides, the CDR3 is TGTGCCAGCAGTTTAATGGGGAACAGGGGGAGCTCTGGGGCCAACGTCCTGACTTTC.

This clonotype has at least ten counts. The V and J genes are TRBV28 and TRBJ1-2; D not resolved. Trimming took off 5 bases at V and 4 bases at J, with 17 bases between the two ends. CDR3 length equals 15 residues. The germline V gene has CDR1 MDHEN and CDR2 SYDVKM. CDR3 protein: CASSQAAMTTYGYTF. The CDR3 coding sequence is TGTGCCAGCAGTCAGGCGGCCATGACGACCTATGGCTACACCTTC.

This clonotype has a count of ten or more. The gene calls are TRBV2 and TRBJ1-2; the match to TRBD1 covers 7 bases. Germline CDR1 and CDR2: SNHLY and FYNNEI. The trim removed 6 bases at V and 1 base at J, leaving 5 bases unmatched. This CDR3 spans 14 amino acids. The CDR3 is CASRGGGLNYGYTF. As DNA, the CDR3 is TGTGCCAGCAGGGGAGGGGGCCTTAACTATGGCTACACCTTC.

The chain is built from TRBV19 and TRBJ2-2; 12 bases align to TRBD2. Germline CDR1 LNHDA, CDR2 SQIVND (reference sequence). V lost 3 bases and J lost 7; bases outside the gene matches: 6. This CDR3 region has 16 residues. The CDR3 spells CASSMLAGGPGGELFF. CDR3 DNA: TGTGCCAGTAGTATGCTAGCGGGAGGGCCCGGCGGGGAGCTGTTTTTT.

In its sample, this clonotype was seen many times. CDR3 nucleotide sequence: TGTGCCAGCAGTTTAGGGCCCGCGGGAGCGAGCTACACCTTC. Protein sequence: CASSLGPAGASYTF. The genes are TRBV28 and TRBJ1-2, with D uncertain. The CDR3 is made up of 14 amino acids. The germline V gene encodes CDR1 MDHEN and CDR2 SYDVKM. V shed 2 bases and J shed 9 bases, with 16 bases lying between them.

Note on this clonotype: A much larger clonotype is one base distant, so this may be a read error. Because the CDR3 is missing its conserved closing phenylalanine or tryptophan, this is likely a read error. The CDR3 here is CASSLAGGPSNEQFI. CDR3 DNA sequence: TGTGCCAGCAGTTTAGCGGGAGGGCCGAGCAATGAGCAGTTCATC. V gene TRBV12-3 or TRBV12-4 combines with J gene TRBJ2-1; 7 nucleotides agree with TRBD2. V was clipped by 0 bases and J by 6 bases; unmatched bases: 5. This CDR3 comprises 15 residues.

The CDR3 coding sequence is TGTGCCAGCAGCGCCAGACTAGCGGACTCCTACAATGAGCAGTTCTTC. Its protein product is CASSARLADSYNEQFF. The rearrangement links TRBV11-3 to TRBJ2-1; 9 bases map to TRBD2. The CDR3 has 16 amino acids. V lost 5 bases to trimming and J lost 0 bases; unmatched junction nucleotides: 5. Germline CDR1 and CDR2: SGHNT and YENEEA.

This chain connects TRBV11-2 to TRBJ2-7; 14 bases fit TRBD2. The CDR3 loop spans 16 amino acids. Per germline, CDR1 SGHAT and CDR2 FQNNGV. V shed 5 bases, J shed 3 bases, and the junction held 6 bases outside the gene matches. The CDR3 DNA reads TGTGCCAGCAGCAGGACTAGCGGGGGGTCGGGCTACGAGCAGTACTTC. Protein sequence: CASSRTSGGSGYEQYF.

In regard to this clonotype: A single base separates this from a much larger clone, so it may be a read error. The chain uses TRBV3-1 and TRBJ2-3; 8 nucleotides match TRBD2. The junction had 9 bases not matched to a gene; V was cut back by 5 bases and J by 8 bases. Germline V lookup: CDR1 LGHDT, CDR2 YNNKEL (reference sequence). The CDR3 is made up of 14 amino acids. The CDR3: CASSKSGGPGTQYF. The CDR3 nucleotides are TGTGCCAGCAGCAAATCGGGAGGGCCGGGTACGCAGTATTTT.

There are many counts of this clonotype. This chain links TRBV19 with TRBJ2-1; 9 positions agree with TRBD2. The CDR3 has 17 amino acids. J lost 7 bases, V lost 3 bases, and 13 bases had no gene match. In germline, CDR1 is LNHDA, CDR2 SQIVND (reference sequence). For the CDR3, the DNA is TGTGCCAGTAGTATCGACTTTTGGCGGGAGGGCAGGAATGAGCAGTTCTTC. This sequence encodes CASSIDFWREGRNEQFF.

This clonotype has a count of ten or more. The chain employs TRBV12-5 and TRBJ2-7; possible D gene TRBD1, 5 bases. V lost 1 base, J lost 6 bases, and 10 bases lay in between. This CDR3 has 13 amino acids. Per germline, CDR1 LGHNT and CDR2 FRNRAP. For the CDR3, the DNA is TGTGCTAGTGGTTTGGAGGGGCTACTCGAGCAGTACTTC. Residues: CASGLEGLLEQYF.

In this sample, this clonotype turned up a few times. This may come from a read error, since a much larger clone is one base off. This chain joins TRBV20-1 and TRBJ1-1; D gene ambiguous. The CDR3 sequence is 15 residues long. Trimming pared 0 bases from V and 6 bases from J, leaving 17 bases between. Germline CDR1 is DFQATT and CDR2 is SNEGSKA (reference sequence). CDR3 in amino acids: CSARDRAVSGPEAFF. CDR3 coding DNA: TGCAGTGCTAGAGATCGTGCGGTCTCGGGCCCTGAAGCTTTCTTT.

This clonotype was detected ten times or more. The chain employs TRBV12-3 or TRBV12-4 and TRBJ1-5, with TRBD1 as a possible D gene (5 bases). CDR3 length equals 14 residues. V shed 4 bases and J shed 6 bases, with 13 bases lying between them. The CDR3 spells CASSSSGTSQPQHF. The CDR3 nucleotides read TGTGCCAGCAGTTCTTCAGGGACTAGTCAGCCCCAGCATTTT.

A word on this clonotype: Because it lacks the conserved phenylalanine or tryptophan at the end, this CDR3 is likely a read error. In nucleotides, the CDR3 is TGTGCCAGCAGTTACCGACCGCGCGATCAAGAGACCCAGTACGTC. Encoded protein: CASSYRPRDQETQYV. The chain employs TRBV6-5 and TRBJ2-5; no definite D call. The CDR3 is 15 amino acids. Germline-derived CDR1 and CDR2 are MNHEY and SVGAGI. V gave up 2 bases and J gave up 2 bases, with 12 bases separating them.

Notes on this clonotype: Given a much more abundant clone one base away, this may be a read error. The V gene is TRBV3-1, the J gene TRBJ2-7, with 8 bases matching TRBD1. The end of the DNA is better explained by TRBJ2-1, so the J call may be wrong. CDR3 length: 14 residues. Germline CDR1 is LGHDT and CDR2 is YNNKEL (reference sequence). CDR3 in amino acids: CASSPDREDYEQFF. DNA of the CDR3: TGTGCCAGCAGTCCGGACAGGGAAGACTACGAGCAGTTCTTC.

In its sample, this clonotype was seen many times. The chain is built from TRBV20-1 and TRBJ1-1, with TRBD1 as a possible D gene (5 bases). The CDR3 consists of 15 residues. Germline CDR1 is DFQATT and CDR2 is SNEGSKA (reference sequence). Trimming left V 1 base short and J 0 bases short, with 12 bases between. The CDR3 sequence is CSARVPGLMNTEAFF. CDR3 nucleotide sequence: TGCAGTGCTAGAGTCCCGGGACTCATGAACACTGAAGCTTTCTTT.

There are many counts of this clonotype. CDR3 sequence (DNA): TGTGCCATCAGGGGGGGATCCGAGCAGTACTTC. Translated: CAIRGGSEQYF. This chain connects TRBV10-3 to TRBJ2-7; tentatively, D is TRBD2 (6 bases). Deletions cut 6 bases from V and 6 bases from J, with 9 bases between. CDR1 is ENHRY and CDR2 is SYGVKD in the germline V gene. This CDR3 is built from 11 residues.

This clonotype was counted between two and nine times. The V call is TRBV7-9, the J call TRBJ2-2; no firm D call. With 4 bases removed from V and 1 base from J, the gap between germline ends came to 7 bases. The length of the CDR3 is 14 residues. CDR1 is SEHNR, CDR2 FQNEAQ, per germline (reference sequence). DNA for the CDR3: TGTGCCAGCAGCTCCCTCAGGAACACCGGGGAGCTGTTTTTT. Residues: CASSSLRNTGELFF. Drawing the rest from reference TRBV7-9 and TRBJ2-2, the complete variable domain is DTGVSQNPRHKITKRGQNVTFRCDPISEHNRLYWYRQTLGQGPEFLTYFQNEAQLEKSRLLSDRFSAERPKGSFSTLEIQRTEQGDSAMYLCASSSLRNTGELFFGEGSRLTVL.

In this sample, this clonotype turned up a few times. The chain joins TRBV27 to TRBJ1-1; the D gene is possibly TRBD1 (5 bases). This CDR3 has 13 residues. The germline V gene has CDR1 MNHEY and CDR2 SMNVEV (reference sequence). The V end was cut by 5 bases, the J end by 5 bases, with 12 bases between. CDR3 in amino acids: CASSRHEGTEAFF. CDR3 sequence (DNA): TGTGCCAGCAGTCGACACGAGGGGACTGAAGCTTTCTTT.

This clonotype appeared a few times. At one end, the junction sequence differs from germline, possibly due to a read error. The V and J genes are TRBV2 and TRBJ2-7; D ambiguous. This CDR3 is built from 12 residues. The germline V gene encodes CDR1 SNHLY and CDR2 FYNNEI. CDR3 residues: CARSDDGYEQYF. The CDR3 DNA sequence: TGTGCCAGAAGTGATGATGGCTACGAGCAGTACTTC.

The chain uses TRBV11-3 and TRBJ2-1, with 11 bases identical to TRBD2. V was pared by 6 bases and J by 2 bases, with 3 bases of the junction left unmatched. Germline-derived CDR1 and CDR2 are SGHNT and YENEEA. The CDR3 spans 15 residues. Here the CDR3 DNA reads TGTGCCAGCAGAGTACTAGCGGGGGCCTACAATGAGCAGTTCTTC. Protein sequence: CASRVLAGAYNEQFF.

This clonotype was observed at least ten times. V is TRBV12-3 or TRBV12-4 and J is TRBJ1-2; no reliable D call. CDR3 length: 15 residues. V lost 6 bases and J 5 bases, leaving 19 bases between the germline ends. The CDR3 is CASSHGSLTYYGYTF. The CDR3 DNA reads TGTGCCAGCAGCCACGGCTCCTTAACTTATTATGGCTACACCTTC.

This clonotype has only one observation. A much larger clone differs by one base, so this may be a read error. The rearrangement uses TRBV20-1 and TRBJ2-7; D is possibly TRBD2 (6 bases). The CDR3 totals 15 residues. With 0 bases removed from V and 3 bases from J, the gap between germline ends came to 15 bases. Germline CDR1 DFQATT, CDR2 SNEGSKA (reference sequence). In DNA form, the CDR3 reads TGCAGTGCTAGAGATAAGGGGACTCCTTTCTACGAGCAGTACGTC. As protein: CSARDKGTPFYEQYV.

Ten or more counts support this clonotype. The chain has TRBV20-1 and TRBJ2-7, with 7 bases that match TRBD2. After removal of 3 bases from V and 2 bases from J, the junction contained 7 bases not matched to a gene. This CDR3 spans 14 amino acids. Germline values: CDR1 DFQATT, CDR2 SNEGSKA (reference sequence). CDR3 in amino acids: CSASGQRGTYEQYF. Written as DNA, the CDR3 is TGCAGTGCTAGCGGCCAGCGGGGAACCTACGAGCAGTACTTC.

The chain links TRBV19 to TRBJ1-3; D gene unclear. CDR1 and CDR2 (germline): LNHDA, SQIVND (reference sequence). Trimming took off 6 bases at V and 0 bases at J, with 15 bases between the two ends. The CDR3 covers 16 residues. This chain's CDR3 is CASSAWRESSGNTIYF. Here the CDR3 DNA reads TGTGCCAGTAGCGCTTGGAGGGAATCCTCTGGAAACACCATATATTTT. The whole variable domain, remainder taken from reference TRBV19 and TRBJ1-3, is DGGITQSPKYLFRKEGQNVTLSCEQNLNHDAMYWYRQDPGQGLRLIYYSQIVNDFQKGDIAEGYSVSREKKESFPLTVTSAQKNPTAFYLCASSAWRESSGNTIYFGEGSWLTVV.